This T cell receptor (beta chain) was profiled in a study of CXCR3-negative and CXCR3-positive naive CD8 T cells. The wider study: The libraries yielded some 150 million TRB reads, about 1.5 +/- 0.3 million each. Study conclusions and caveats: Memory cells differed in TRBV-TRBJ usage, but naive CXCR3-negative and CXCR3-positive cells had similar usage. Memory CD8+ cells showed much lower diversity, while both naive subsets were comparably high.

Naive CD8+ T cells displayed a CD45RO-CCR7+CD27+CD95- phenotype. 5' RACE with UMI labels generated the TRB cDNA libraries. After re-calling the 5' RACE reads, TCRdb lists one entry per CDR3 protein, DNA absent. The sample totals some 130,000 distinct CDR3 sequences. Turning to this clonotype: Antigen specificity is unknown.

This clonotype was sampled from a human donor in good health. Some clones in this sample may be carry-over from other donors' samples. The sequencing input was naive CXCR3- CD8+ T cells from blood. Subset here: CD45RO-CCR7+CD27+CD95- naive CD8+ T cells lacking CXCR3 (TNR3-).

The CDR3 spells CASSLVGGGASYEQYF. This chain joins TRBV7-9 and TRBJ2-7; without DNA, the TCRdb call of TRBD1 cannot be checked. CDR3 length: 16 residues. The V gene's germline CDR1 is SEHNR and CDR2 FQNEAQ (reference sequence).